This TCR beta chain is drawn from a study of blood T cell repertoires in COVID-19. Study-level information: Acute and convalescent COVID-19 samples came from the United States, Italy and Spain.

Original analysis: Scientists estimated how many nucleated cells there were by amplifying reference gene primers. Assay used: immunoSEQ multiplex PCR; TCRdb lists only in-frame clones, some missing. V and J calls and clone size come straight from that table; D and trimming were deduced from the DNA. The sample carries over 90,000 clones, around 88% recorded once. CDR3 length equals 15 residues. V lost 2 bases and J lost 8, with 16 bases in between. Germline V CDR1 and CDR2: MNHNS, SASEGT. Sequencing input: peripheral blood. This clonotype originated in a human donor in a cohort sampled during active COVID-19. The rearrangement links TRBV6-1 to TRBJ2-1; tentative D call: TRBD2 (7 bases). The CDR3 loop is CASSELGGGDYEQFF. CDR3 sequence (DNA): TGTGCCAGCAGTGAATTAGGAGGGGGGGACTATGAGCAGTTCTTC.